The present T cell receptor (beta chain) was sequenced within a study of T cell responses to AZD1222 COVID-19 vaccine. Sequenced by immunoSEQ multiplex PCR; TCRdb stores in-frame clones only, minus some. The sample holds some 80,000 clones, approximately 91% seen once. Per germline, CDR1 SGHAT and CDR2 FQNNGV. Trimming took 4 bases from V and 7 from J, leaving 20 bases between them. The CDR3 is made up of 15 amino acids. With regard to this clone: Its specificity is not known.

Broader study findings: Reportedly, nearly half the spike-specific TCRs target unmutated variant regions. Only after the peak T cell response were repertoires sampled.

The chain couples TRBV11-2 to TRBJ2-7, with a weak D call TRBD2 (6 bases). Sequencing was performed on peripheral blood, taken on day 0 of MenACWY control vaccination. The clonotype was recovered from an adult in good health. The CDR3 DNA reads as TGTGCCAGCAGCTCCTCGGGACTTTCACGACGGGAGCAGTACTTC. As protein: CASSSSGLSRREQYF. Complete variable domain (other parts from reference TRBV11-2 and TRBJ2-7): EAGVAQSPRYKIIEKRQSVAFWCNPISGHATLYWYQQILGQGPKLLIQFQNNGVVDDSQLPKDRFSAERLKGVDSTLKIQPAKLEDSAVYLCASSSSGLSRREQYFGPGTRLTVT.